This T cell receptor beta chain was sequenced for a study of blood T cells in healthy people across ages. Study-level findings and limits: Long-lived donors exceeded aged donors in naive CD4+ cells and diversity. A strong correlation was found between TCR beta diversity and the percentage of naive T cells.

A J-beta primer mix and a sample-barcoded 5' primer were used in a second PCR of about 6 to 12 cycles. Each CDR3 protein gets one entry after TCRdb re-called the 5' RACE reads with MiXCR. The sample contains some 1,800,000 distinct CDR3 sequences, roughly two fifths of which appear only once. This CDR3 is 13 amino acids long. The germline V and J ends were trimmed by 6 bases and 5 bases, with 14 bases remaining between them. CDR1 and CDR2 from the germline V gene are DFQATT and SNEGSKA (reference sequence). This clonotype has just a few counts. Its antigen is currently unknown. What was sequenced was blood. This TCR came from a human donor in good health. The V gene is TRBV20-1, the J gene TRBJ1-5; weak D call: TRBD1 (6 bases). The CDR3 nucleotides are TGCAGTGCGAAGGGGGGGGTTTATCAGCCCCAGCATTTT. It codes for CSAKGGVYQPQHF.